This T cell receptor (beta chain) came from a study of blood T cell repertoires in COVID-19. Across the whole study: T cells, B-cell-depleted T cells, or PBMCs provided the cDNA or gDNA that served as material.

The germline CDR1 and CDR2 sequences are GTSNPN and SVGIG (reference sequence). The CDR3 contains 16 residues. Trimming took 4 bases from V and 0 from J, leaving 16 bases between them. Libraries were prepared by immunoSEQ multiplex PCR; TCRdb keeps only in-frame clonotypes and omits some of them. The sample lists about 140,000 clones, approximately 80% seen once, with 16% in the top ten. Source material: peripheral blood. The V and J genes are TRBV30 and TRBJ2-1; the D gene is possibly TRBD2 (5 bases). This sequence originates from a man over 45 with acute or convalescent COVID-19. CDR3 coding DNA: TGTGCCTGGACCTCAGGTGAGGGTTACTCCTACAATGAGCAGTTCTTC. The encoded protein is CAWTSGEGYSYNEQFF.